This TCR beta chain was identified in a study of metastatic and nonmetastatic thyroid tumors. Across the whole study: For malignant and benign thyroid patients, tumor or nodule tissue and blood were the sources whose repertoires were compared. Study conclusions and caveats: Malignant thyroid tumors reportedly exceeded benign nodules significantly in TCR beta diversity, with the difference appearing in blood and tumor.

Prior to thyroid surgery, none of the patients had received any treatment. Under the authors' procedure: To classify distant metastasis in papillary thyroid cancer, a model was built from CDR3 differences across clinicopathological groups. Through MiXCR, TCRdb re-clonotyped the PCR reads. The V and J calls and clone size come from TCRdb's table, not from the authors' own analysis. The data show around 35,000 clones, with over 15% seen just once and approximately 4.6% held by the top ten. Concerning this clone itself: Its specificity is not known.

This CDR3 has 18 residues. Trimming cost V 4 bases and J 0 bases, with 19 bases left between them. Germline V gene sequence: CDR1 ENHRY, CDR2 SYGVKD. This TCR was sampled from a female donor with papillary thyroid cancer or a benign thyroid nodule (not recorded which). Some clones in this sample may be carry-over from other donors' samples. The specimen was blood. V is TRBV10-3 and J is TRBJ1-5; D gene uncertain. CDR3 in DNA: TGTGCCATCAGTGCGGCAGTGGTCCCCCGGTATAGCAATCAGCCCCAGCATTTT. Protein product: CAISAAVVPRYSNQPQHF.